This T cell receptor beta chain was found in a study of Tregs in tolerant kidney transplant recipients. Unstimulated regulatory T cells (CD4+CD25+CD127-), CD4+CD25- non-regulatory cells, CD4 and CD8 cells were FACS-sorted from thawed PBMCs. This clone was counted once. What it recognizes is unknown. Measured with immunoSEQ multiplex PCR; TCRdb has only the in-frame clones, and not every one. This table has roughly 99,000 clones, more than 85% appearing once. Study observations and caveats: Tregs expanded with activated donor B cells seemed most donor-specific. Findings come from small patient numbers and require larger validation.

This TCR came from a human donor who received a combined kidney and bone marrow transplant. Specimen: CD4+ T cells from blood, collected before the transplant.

The CDR3 sequence: CASSFRSRVNYGYTF. The CDR3 DNA is TGTGCCAGCAGCTTTAGGTCCAGGGTGAACTATGGCTACACCTTC. The chain links TRBV7-8 to TRBJ1-2; TRBD1 is a possible D gene (5 bases). Germline V gene lookup returns CDR1 SGHVS and CDR2 FQNEAQ. CDR3 length: 15 amino acids. Trimming shortened V by 3 bases and J by 2 bases, and 13 bases separated the two germline ends.